Shown below are 2 T cell receptor beta chains from a single sample sequenced in a study of molecular identifiers for immune sequencing clone quantification. A single record per CDR3 protein comes from TCRdb applying MiXCR to the PCR reads. The sample yields around 320,000 distinct CDR3 sequences, roughly 23% seen once. The sequencing sample was made of naive CD8+ T cells from blood, with Jurkat cell RNA spiked in. Regarding subset: FACS-sorted CD8+CD4-CCR7+CD45RA+ naive T cells. Receptors originate from a human donor in good health. Some libraries in this study had Jurkat cell RNA spiked in.

The rearrangement uses TRBV2 and TRBJ2-2, with D unclear. The V end lost 7 bases, the J end lost 4 bases, and 19 bases lay between the germline ends. The CDR3 consists of 16 residues. Looked up from germline, CDR1 is SNHLY and CDR2 is FYNNEI. This CDR3 is CASKFIPEPITGELFF. DNA for the CDR3: TGTGCCAGCAAATTTATACCAGAGCCTATCACCGGGGAGCTGTTTTTT. The full variable domain, its missing parts supplied by reference TRBV2 and TRBJ2-2, is EPEVTQTPSHQVTQMGQEVILRCVPISNHLYFYWYRQILGQKVEFLVSFYNNEISEKSEIFDDQFSVERPDGSNFTLKIRSTKLEDSAMYFCASKFIPEPITGELFFGEGSRLTVL.

This clonotype was picked up a small number of times. The rearrangement joins TRBV20-1 to TRBJ2-3; the match to TRBD2 covers 8 bases. This CDR3 spans 14 amino acids. Germline V gene lookup returns CDR1 DFQATT and CDR2 SNEGSKA (reference sequence). Trimming cost V 6 bases and J 3 bases; bases outside gene matches: 8. The CDR3 DNA reads TGCAGTGCCCACAGCGGGAGCGGAACAGATACGCAGTATTTT. Protein sequence: CSAHSGSGTDTQYF.